This T cell receptor (beta chain) was identified during a study of T-cell reconstitution after alpha-beta-depleted transplantation in children. It was with unique molecular identifiers that the TCRbeta library was prepared. TCRdb processed the PCR reads anew with MiXCR; each CDR3 protein has one entry. The sample yields 400,000 to 450,000 distinct CDR3 sequences, roughly 44% seen once. The germline CDR1 and CDR2 sequences are MNHNS and SASEGT. After removal of 5 bases from V and 5 bases from J, the junction contained 9 bases not matched to a gene. The CDR3 sequence is 16 residues long. This clonotype appeared a few times.

The rearrangement joins TRBV6-1 to TRBJ1-1, with 12 nucleotides matching TRBD1. This receptor was taken from a girl aged 2 to 9 with aplastic anemia, due to receive a stem cell transplant. The specimen was PBMCs, collected before TCRalphabeta/CD19-depleted stem cell transplant. The CDR3 region has the DNA TGTGCCAGCAGTCCCCAGGGACAGGGGGCGAGAACTGAAGCTTTCTTT. This sequence encodes CASSPQGQGARTEAFF.